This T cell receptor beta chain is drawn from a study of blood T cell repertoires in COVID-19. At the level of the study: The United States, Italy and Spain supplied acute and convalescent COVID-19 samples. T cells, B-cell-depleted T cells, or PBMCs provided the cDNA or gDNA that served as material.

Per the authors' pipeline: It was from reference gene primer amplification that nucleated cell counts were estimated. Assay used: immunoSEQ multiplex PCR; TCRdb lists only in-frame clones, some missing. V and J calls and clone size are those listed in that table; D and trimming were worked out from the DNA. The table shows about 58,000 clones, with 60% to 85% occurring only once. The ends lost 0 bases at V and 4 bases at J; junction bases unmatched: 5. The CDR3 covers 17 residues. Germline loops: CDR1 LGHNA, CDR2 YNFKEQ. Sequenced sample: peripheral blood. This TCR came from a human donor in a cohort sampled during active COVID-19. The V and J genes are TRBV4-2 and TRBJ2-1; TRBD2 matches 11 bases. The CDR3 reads CASSQEGLAGVYNEQFF. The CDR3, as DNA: TGTGCCAGCAGCCAAGAAGGACTAGCGGGCGTTTACAATGAGCAGTTCTTC.